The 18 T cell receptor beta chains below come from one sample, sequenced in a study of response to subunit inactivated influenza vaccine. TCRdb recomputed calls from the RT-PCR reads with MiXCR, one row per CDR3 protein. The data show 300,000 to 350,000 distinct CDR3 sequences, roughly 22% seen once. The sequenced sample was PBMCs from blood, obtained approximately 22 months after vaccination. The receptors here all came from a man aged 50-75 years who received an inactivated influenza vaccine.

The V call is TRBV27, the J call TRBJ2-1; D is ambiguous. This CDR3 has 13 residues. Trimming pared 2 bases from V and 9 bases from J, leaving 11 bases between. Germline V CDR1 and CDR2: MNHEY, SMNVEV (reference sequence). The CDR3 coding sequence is TGTGCCAGCAGTTTAAGGGAATTAAGTGAGCAGTTCTTC. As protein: CASSLRELSEQFF.

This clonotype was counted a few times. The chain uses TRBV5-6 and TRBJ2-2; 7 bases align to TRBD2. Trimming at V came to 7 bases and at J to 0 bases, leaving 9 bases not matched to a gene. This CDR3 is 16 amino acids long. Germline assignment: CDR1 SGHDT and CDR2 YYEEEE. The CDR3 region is CASVKAGPTNTGELFF. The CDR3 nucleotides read TGTGCCAGCGTCAAAGCGGGACCTACGAACACCGGGGAGCTGTTTTTT. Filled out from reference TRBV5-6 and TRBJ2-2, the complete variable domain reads DAGVTQSPTHLIKTRGQQVTLRCSPKSGHDTVSWYQQALGQGPQFIFQYYEEEERQRGNFPDRFSGHQFPNYSSELNVNALLLGDSALYLCASVKAGPTNTGELFFGEGSRLTVL.

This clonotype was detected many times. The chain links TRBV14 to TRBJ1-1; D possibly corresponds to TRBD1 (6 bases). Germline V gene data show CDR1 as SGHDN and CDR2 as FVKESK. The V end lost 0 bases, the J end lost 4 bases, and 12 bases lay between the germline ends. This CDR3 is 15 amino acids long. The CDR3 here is CASSQDPGVVTEAFF. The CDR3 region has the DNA TGTGCCAGCAGCCAAGATCCAGGGGTGGTCACTGAAGCTTTCTTT.

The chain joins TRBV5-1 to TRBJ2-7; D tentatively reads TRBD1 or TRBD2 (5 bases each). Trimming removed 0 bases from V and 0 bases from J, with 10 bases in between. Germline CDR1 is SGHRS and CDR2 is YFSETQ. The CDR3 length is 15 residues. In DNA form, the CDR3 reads TGCGCCAGCAGCTTGGGGGACGGTAGCTCCTACGAGCAGTACTTC. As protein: CASSLGDGSSYEQYF.

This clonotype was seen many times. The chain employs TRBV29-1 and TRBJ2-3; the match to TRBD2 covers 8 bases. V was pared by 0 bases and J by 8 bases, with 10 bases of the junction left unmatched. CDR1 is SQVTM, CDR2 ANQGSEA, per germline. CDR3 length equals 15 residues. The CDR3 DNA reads TGCAGCGTTGAAGATCTTGGTGGTCTAGCGGGTACGCAGTATTTT. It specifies CSVEDLGGLAGTQYF.

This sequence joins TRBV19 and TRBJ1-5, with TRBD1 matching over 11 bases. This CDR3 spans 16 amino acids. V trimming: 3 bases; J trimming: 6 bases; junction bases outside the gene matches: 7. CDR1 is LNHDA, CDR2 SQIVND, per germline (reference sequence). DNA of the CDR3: TGTGCCAGTAGTATGGCGGGACAGGGGGTAGGTCAGCCCCAGCATTTT. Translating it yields CASSMAGQGVGQPQHF.

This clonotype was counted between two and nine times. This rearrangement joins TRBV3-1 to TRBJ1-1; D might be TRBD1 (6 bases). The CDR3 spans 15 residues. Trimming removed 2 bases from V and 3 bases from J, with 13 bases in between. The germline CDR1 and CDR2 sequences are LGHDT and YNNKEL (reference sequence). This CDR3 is CASSQFGGRYTEAFF. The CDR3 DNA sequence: TGTGCCAGCAGCCAATTCGGGGGGCGATACACTGAAGCTTTCTTT.

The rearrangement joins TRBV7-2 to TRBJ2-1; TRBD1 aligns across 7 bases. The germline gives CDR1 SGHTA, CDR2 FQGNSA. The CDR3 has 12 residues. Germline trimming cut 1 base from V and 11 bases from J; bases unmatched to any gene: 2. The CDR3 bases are TGTGCCAGCAGCTTAGGACAGGGAAAGCAGTTCTTC. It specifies CASSLGQGKQFF.

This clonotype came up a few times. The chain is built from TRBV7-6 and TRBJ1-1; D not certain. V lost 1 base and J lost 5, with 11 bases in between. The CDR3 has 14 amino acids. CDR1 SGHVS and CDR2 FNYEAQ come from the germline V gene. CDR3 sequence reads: CASSLGWTGTEAFF. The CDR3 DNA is TGTGCCAGCAGCTTAGGGTGGACGGGGACTGAAGCTTTCTTT.

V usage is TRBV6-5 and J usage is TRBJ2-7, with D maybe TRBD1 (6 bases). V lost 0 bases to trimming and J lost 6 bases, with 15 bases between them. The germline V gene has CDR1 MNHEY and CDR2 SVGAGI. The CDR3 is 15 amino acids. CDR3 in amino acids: CASSYSGAGVTEQYF. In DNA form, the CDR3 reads TGTGCCAGCAGTTACTCGGGGGCAGGGGTTACCGAGCAGTACTTC.

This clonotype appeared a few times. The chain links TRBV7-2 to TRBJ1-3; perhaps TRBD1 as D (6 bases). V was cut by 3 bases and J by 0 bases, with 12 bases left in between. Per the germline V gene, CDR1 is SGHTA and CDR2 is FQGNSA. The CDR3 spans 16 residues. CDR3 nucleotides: TGTGCCAGCAGCTTGGTGGGGACACCCTCTGGAAACACCATATATTTT. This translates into CASSLVGTPSGNTIYF.

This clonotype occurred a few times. The chain's CDR3 is CASTGQGAHSNQPQHF. CDR3 in DNA: TGTGCCAGCACCGGACAGGGGGCTCATAGCAATCAGCCCCAGCATTTT. The chain recombines TRBV28 with TRBJ1-5; TRBD1 matches 11 bases. Germline loops: CDR1 MDHEN, CDR2 SYDVKM. V shed 7 bases, J shed 0 bases, and the junction held 5 bases outside the gene matches. This CDR3 region has 16 residues.

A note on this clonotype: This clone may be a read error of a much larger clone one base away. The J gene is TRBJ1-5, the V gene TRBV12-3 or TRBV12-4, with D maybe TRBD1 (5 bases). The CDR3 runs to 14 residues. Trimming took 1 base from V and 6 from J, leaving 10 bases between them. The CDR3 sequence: CASSLDRCIQPQHF. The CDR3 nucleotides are TGTGCCAGCAGTTTAGACAGGTGCATTCAGCCCCAGCATTTT.

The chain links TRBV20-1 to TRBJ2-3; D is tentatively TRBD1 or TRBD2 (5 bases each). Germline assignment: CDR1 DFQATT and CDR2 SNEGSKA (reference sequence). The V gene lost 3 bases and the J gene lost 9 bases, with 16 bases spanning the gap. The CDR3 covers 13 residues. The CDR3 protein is CSASPDGRDTQYF. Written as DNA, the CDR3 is TGCAGTGCTAGCCCTGATGGTAGGGACACGCAGTATTTT.

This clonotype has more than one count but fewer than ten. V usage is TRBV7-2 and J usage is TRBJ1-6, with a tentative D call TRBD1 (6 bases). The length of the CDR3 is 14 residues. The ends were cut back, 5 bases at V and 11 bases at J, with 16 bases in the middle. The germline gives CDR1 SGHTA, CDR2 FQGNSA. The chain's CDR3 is CASSLGGVGTPLHF. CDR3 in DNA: TGTGCCAGCAGCCTAGGGGGGGTTGGGACACCCCTCCACTTT.

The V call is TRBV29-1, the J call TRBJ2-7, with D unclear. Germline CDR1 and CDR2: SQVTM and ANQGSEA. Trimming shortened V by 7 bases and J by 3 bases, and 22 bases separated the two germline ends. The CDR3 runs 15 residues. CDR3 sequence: CSAGLRVSRFYEQYF. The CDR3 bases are TGCAGCGCTGGCCTCCGGGTGTCCCGTTTCTACGAGCAGTACTTC.

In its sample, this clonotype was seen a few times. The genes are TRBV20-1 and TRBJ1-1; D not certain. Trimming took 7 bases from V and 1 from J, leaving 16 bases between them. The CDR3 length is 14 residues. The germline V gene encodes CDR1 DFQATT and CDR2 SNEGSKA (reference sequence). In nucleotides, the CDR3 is TGCAGTGTGCAGGTGCCATCGAAGAACACTGAAGCTTTCTTT. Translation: CSVQVPSKNTEAFF.

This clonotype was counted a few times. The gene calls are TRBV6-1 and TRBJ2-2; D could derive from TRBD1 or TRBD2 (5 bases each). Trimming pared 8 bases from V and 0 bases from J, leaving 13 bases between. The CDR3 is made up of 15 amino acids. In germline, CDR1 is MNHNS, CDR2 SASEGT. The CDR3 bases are TGTGCCAGCCGGGACCGTCCCCCGAACACCGGGGAGCTGTTTTTT. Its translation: CASRDRPPNTGELFF.